The source of this T cell receptor beta chain is a study of blood T cells in healthy people across ages (dated by TCRdb to 2013 to 2016). Background for the entire study: Template switching captured roughly one uniquely barcoded TCR beta cDNA molecule per two T cells in model experiments. The study measured age-related changes in TCR beta repertoire diversity using deep sequencing normalized with unique cDNA molecular identifiers. The donors were divided into four age groups: young (average approximately 17 years), middle-aged (under 40), aged (about 60) and long-lived (about 80). Donors of different ages were randomly distributed across sequencing lanes to avoid experimental bias. Two additional independent replicas of 1 million unique cDNA reads from the same blood draw were analyzed for two donors (one aged 18 to 30 and one aged 80 or older). Here is what the overall study found, with its caveats: A strong correlation was found between observed TCR beta diversity and the percentage of naive T cells measured by flow cytometry. Total diversity estimates from one million sequenced T cells were considered lower bounds and underestimates. Because the CMV infection status of the donors was unknown, age-related changes in expanded clonotypes may potentially have been confounded. Because profiling used bulk unsorted PBMCs, naive and antigen-experienced compartments could not be compared conclusively. Compared with the aged group, more naive CD4+ T cells, fewer expanded clones and increased TCR diversity were shown by the long-lived group, suggesting age selection. Observed TCR beta diversity per million T cells fell roughly linearly with age, and a significant reduction was already apparent by age around 40.

The approximately 39 donors, aged about 6 to 95 years, were systemically healthy Caucasian individuals from Russia. Approximately 9 milliliters of peripheral blood were collected from each donor into EDTA-treated Vacutainer tubes. Ficoll-Paque density-gradient centrifugation was used to isolate PBMCs, with at least 6 million obtained per sample. Trizol reagent was used to extract total RNA from the PBMCs, yielding at least 5.5 micrograms per sample. For every donor, an aliquot of PBMCs went through flow cytometry to measure the percentages of naive CD45RAhigh/CD27high T cells. Including cysteine and phenylalanine, the CDR3 has 15 amino acids. Only the CDR3 region is kept as DNA, spanning 45 bases read in frame from base 1. Reading the germline V gene gives CDR1 SGHDT and CDR2 YYEEEE. V is reduced by 5 bases and J by 3 bases, leaving a spacing of 18 bases between them. The receptor library was made with 5' RACE. TCRdb lists the instrument as Illumina HiSeq 2500. A second PCR of about 6 to 11 cycles was performed with a sample-barcoded 5' primer and a J-beta primer mix. A template-switch 5' adaptor carrying 12 random nucleotides introduced a unique molecular identifier onto each TCR beta cDNA molecule. At least 2.5 million CDR3-containing paired-end reads were obtained from each sample. First-strand cDNA was synthesized from all RNA with the Mint cDNA synthesis kit, primed by a TRBC-specific oligonucleotide. Following uracil-DNA glycosylase treatment, all cDNA underwent a first 18-cycle PCR with the universal primers M1SS and BC2_uni_R. In the original analysis: For normalization, 1 million high-quality reads were randomly selected from each sample, with every read carrying a distinct molecular identifier. Instead of being binned into consensus sequences, reads with shared molecular identifiers were discarded. MiTCR, set to a Q25 quality threshold and the strictest error-elimination algorithm, was used for CDR3 identification, clonotype clustering and error correction. A nonparametric unseen species model using Euler transformation provided a lower-bound estimate of total TCR beta diversity. In-frame beta chains were kept once TCRdb had trimmed the public reads at Q25 with fastp and called clones with MiXCR. A single entry per CDR3 protein holds the most common genes and DNA from its merged rows. These V and J calls are TCRdb output, not the study's own analysis. The sample table shows 950,000 to 1,200,000 distinct CDR3 sequences, and under 40% are seen once. Roughly 13% of the sample lies in the top ten.

Notes on this clonotype: Its antigen is not yet known. Base qualities are not provided; no much larger clone lies one nucleotide away.

The specimen sequenced was blood. This receptor chain uses TRBV5-6 and TRBJ2-7, with TRBD1 perhaps the D gene, on 5 matching bases. The clonotype originates from a man aged 18 to 30 in good health. The DNA reads TGTGCCAGCAGTTTAGGGGCTCGAGGAATCTACGAGCAGTACTTC. It translates as CASSLGARGIYEQYF. The variable domain in full, with residues beyond the CDR3 obtained from the reference TRBV5-6 and TRBJ2-7 genes, is DAGVTQSPTHLIKTRGQQVTLRCSPKSGHDTVSWYQQALGQGPQFIFQYYEEEERQRGNFPDRFSGHQFPNYSSELNVNALLLGDSALYLCASSLGARGIYEQYFGPGTRLTVT.